This T cell receptor (beta chain) was sequenced during a study of technical replicates of blood from a few donors. Data came from immunoSEQ multiplex PCR; TCRdb stores just in-frame clones and leaves some out. The sample records under 90,000 clones, nearly 98% being singletons. CDR1 MGHDK and CDR2 SYGVNS come from the germline V gene. The trim removed 0 bases at V and 5 bases at J, leaving 2 bases unmatched. The CDR3 spans 16 residues. The TCR was taken from a human donor in good health. Sequencing used T cells isolated from PBMCs. The chain recombines TRBV25-1 with TRBJ2-2; 11 bases map to TRBD2. The CDR3 spells CASSEYGTSGTGELFF. The CDR3 DNA follows: TGTGCCAGCAGTGAATACGGGACTAGCGGTACCGGGGAGCTGTTTTTT.